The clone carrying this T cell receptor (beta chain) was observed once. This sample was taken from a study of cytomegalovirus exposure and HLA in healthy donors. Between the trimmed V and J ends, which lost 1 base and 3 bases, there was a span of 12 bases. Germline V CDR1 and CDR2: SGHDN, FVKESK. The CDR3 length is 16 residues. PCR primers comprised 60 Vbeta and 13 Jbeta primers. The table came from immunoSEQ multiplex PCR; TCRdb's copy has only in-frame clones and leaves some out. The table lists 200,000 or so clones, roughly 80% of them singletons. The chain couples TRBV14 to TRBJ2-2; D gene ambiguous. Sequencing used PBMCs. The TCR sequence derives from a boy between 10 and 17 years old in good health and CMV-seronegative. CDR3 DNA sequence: TGTGCCAGCAGCCAAGCCCCAGACTCATACACCGGGGAGCTGTTTTTT. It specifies CASSQAPDSYTGELFF. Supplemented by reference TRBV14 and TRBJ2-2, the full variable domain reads EAGVTQFPSHSVIEKGQTVTLRCDPISGHDNLYWYRRVMGKEIKFLLHFVKESKQDESGMPNNRFLAERTGGTYSTLKVQPAELEDSGVYFCASSQAPDSYTGELFFGEGSRLTVL.